This T cell receptor (beta chain) was identified during a study of shared clonotypes between healthy human individuals. Whole-study findings and limits: Generation probabilities were higher for clonotypes shared across all four sorted-subset donors than for unshared ones.

Concerning this clone itself: The antigen remains undetermined.

An even split of each subset's genomic DNA across several immunoSEQ plates was performed. Sequenced by immunoSEQ multiplex PCR; TCRdb stores in-frame clones only, minus some. The data show roughly 2,000,000 clones, just over 90% seen once. J was trimmed by 2 bases and V by 4 bases; bases with no gene match: 13. Germline loops: CDR1 MNHEY, CDR2 SMNVEV (reference sequence). CDR3 size: 19 residues. Naive-designated CD8 cells lacked CD45RO, were positively enriched for CCR7, and omitted terminally differentiated effector memory CD45RA+ cells. This rearrangement joins TRBV27 to TRBJ2-3; TRBD2 aligns across 12 bases. The specimen was naive CD8+ T cells from PBMCs. The sequence came from a man aged 18 to 30 in good health. Some clones in this sample may be carry-over from other donors' samples. The CDR3 DNA is TGTGCCAGCAGTTCAAACGGGGGACTAGCGGGCCCCGCCACAGATACGCAGTATTTT. Amino acid sequence: CASSSNGGLAGPATDTQYF.